Below are 12 T cell receptor beta chains sequenced from a single sample in a study of blood T cell repertoires in COVID-19. Profiling relied on immunoSEQ multiplex PCR, and the TCRdb table lists in-frame clones only, not all of them. Of some 120,000 clones listed, around 80% are singletons. Source material: peripheral blood. Every receptor here comes from a man aged 65 to 85 with active or convalescent COVID-19.

CDR3 bases: TGTGCCAGCAGCCCCCCGAGTCGGGGGGCATTGGATACGCAGTATTTT. Its translation is CASSPPSRGALDTQYF. This chain uses TRBV9 with TRBJ2-3; D perhaps matches TRBD2 (7 bases). V gave up 4 bases and J gave up 6 bases, with 21 bases separating them. The CDR3 runs 16 residues. From germline, CDR1 is SGDLS and CDR2 YYNGEE.

The V call is TRBV5-1, the J call TRBJ2-3; 10 nucleotides line up with TRBD2. The trim removed 4 bases at V and 5 bases at J, leaving 7 bases unmatched. CDR1 and CDR2 (germline): SGHRS, YFSETQ. This CDR3 is built from 15 residues. CDR3 residues: CASSLLAGVEDTQYF. The CDR3, as DNA: TGCGCCAGCAGCCTCCTAGCGGGAGTGGAAGATACGCAGTATTTT.

This chain uses TRBV28 with TRBJ2-6, with D perhaps matching TRBD2 (6 bases). V shed 7 bases and J shed 4 bases, with 14 bases lying between them. Germline V gives CDR1 MDHEN, CDR2 SYDVKM. CDR3 length: 15 amino acids. CDR3 sequence (DNA): TGTGCCAGCACCCCTGGCGGGGACGGGGCCAACGTCCTGACTTTC. It specifies CASTPGGDGANVLTF. Drawing the rest from reference TRBV28 and TRBJ2-6, the complete variable domain is DVKVTQSSRYLVKRTGEKVFLECVQDMDHENMFWYRQDPGLGLRLIYFSYDVKMKEKGDIPEGYSVSREKKERFSLILESASTNQTSMYLCASTPGGDGANVLTFGAGSRLTVL.

This clone was observed a few times. V gene TRBV24-1 combines with J gene TRBJ1-5; D remains ambiguous. The length of the CDR3 is 13 residues. Per germline, CDR1 KGHDR and CDR2 SFDVKD. V dropped 0 bases and J dropped 9 bases, with 8 bases sitting between them. CDR3 sequence: CATSDLVRGPQHF. The CDR3 nucleotides are TGTGCCACCAGTGATTTGGTACGGGGGCCCCAGCATTTT.

The genes are TRBV4-2 and TRBJ2-1, with D perhaps matching TRBD2 (6 bases). Germline loops: CDR1 LGHNA, CDR2 YNFKEQ. The CDR3 length is 16 residues. The V end lost 1 base, the J end lost 1 base, and 11 bases lay between the germline ends. For the CDR3, the DNA is TGTGCCAGCAGCCAAGGGGCCGCGGGGTCCTACAATGAGCAGTTCTTC. It codes for CASSQGAAGSYNEQFF.

The V gene is TRBV6-2 or TRBV6-3, the J gene TRBJ1-5, with TRBD1 matching over 8 bases. The CDR3 has 15 residues. The germline V gene encodes CDR1 MNHEY and CDR2 SVGEGT. J lost 10 bases, V lost 3 bases, and 11 bases had no gene match. In nucleotides, the CDR3 is TGTGCCAGCAGTTATGGGACAGGACGGGTTGTTCCCCAGCATTTT. This gives the protein CASSYGTGRVVPQHF.

The chain couples TRBV27 to TRBJ2-3; TRBD1 aligns across 7 bases. V lost 2 bases to trimming and J lost 0 bases; unmatched junction nucleotides: 14. The CDR3 has 19 residues. Germline V gene sequence: CDR1 MNHEY, CDR2 SMNVEV (reference sequence). The CDR3 region has the DNA TGTGCCAGCAGTTTACTCTACGTTACAGGGGATGCTAGCACAGATACGCAGTATTTT. Translation: CASSLLYVTGDASTDTQYF.

The chain is built from TRBV11-1 and TRBJ1-2; 7 bases fit TRBD1. V was clipped by 5 bases and J by 7 bases; unmatched bases: 13. Germline CDR1 SGHAT, CDR2 FQDESV (reference sequence). The CDR3 consists of 15 residues. The CDR3 protein is CASSRDSTGARGYTF. The CDR3 bases are TGTGCCAGCAGCCGCGATTCTACAGGGGCTCGTGGCTACACCTTC.

The chain combines TRBV10-3 with TRBJ1-6; 8 bases align to TRBD1. V dropped 0 bases and J dropped 8; count of bases not matched to a gene: 9. This CDR3 is 17 amino acids long. Per the germline V gene, CDR1 is ENHRY and CDR2 is SYGVKD. The CDR3, as DNA: TGTGCCATCAGTGAGTCGACCGGACAGGGACTCGATTCACCCCTCCACTTT. Translation gives CAISESTGQGLDSPLHF.

The rearrangement joins TRBV7-2 to TRBJ2-7; perhaps TRBD1 as D (5 bases). The germline V gene has CDR1 SGHTA and CDR2 FQGNSA. Between the trimmed V and J ends, which lost 6 bases and 1 base, there was a span of 22 bases. The CDR3 contains 17 residues. This CDR3 is CASSSSLGRARSYEQYF. The DNA of the CDR3 is TGTGCCAGCAGTTCCTCTCTGGGCAGGGCAAGGTCCTACGAGCAGTACTTC.

The chain links TRBV28 to TRBJ2-7; the D gene is possibly TRBD2 (7 bases). This CDR3 comprises 14 residues. Germline-derived CDR1 and CDR2 are MDHEN and SYDVKM. Trimming left V 2 bases short and J 2 bases short, with 10 bases between. In nucleotides, the CDR3 is TGTGCCAGCAGTTTAAGGGGGGGCGCCTACGAGCAGTACTTC. Its protein product is CASSLRGGAYEQYF.

The chain links TRBV18 to TRBJ1-1, with a possible D match to TRBD1 (6 bases). The CDR3 has 12 amino acids. Germline lookup yields CDR1 KGHSH and CDR2 LQKENI. Between the trimmed V and J ends, which lost 4 bases and 8 bases, there was a span of 11 bases. CDR3 sequence (DNA): TGTGCCAGCTCACGACAGGACGGAGAAGCTTTCTTT. Translated, it gives CASSRQDGEAFF. The full variable domain, completed using reference TRBV18 and TRBJ1-1, is NAGVMQNPRHLVRRRGQEARLRCSPMKGHSHVYWYRQLPEEGLKFMVYLQKENIIDESGMPKERFSAEFPKEGPSILRIQQVVRGDSAAYFCASSRQDGEAFFGQGTRLTVV.